A selection of T cell receptor beta chains follows, all from one sample in a study of CD8 T cells in Susac syndrome. MiXCR, run by TCRdb on the immunoSEQ multiplex PCR reads, gives a single entry per CDR3 protein. The sample shows 150,000 or so distinct CDR3 sequences, approximately 95% of them seen only once. The sample taken for sequencing was CD4+ T cells from PBMCs. These receptor sequences come from a human donor with Susac syndrome. CDR3s leave out the opening cysteine and the closing phenylalanine or tryptophan. Fields, in order: V gene, J gene, D gene, CDR3 protein. The D gene is left open where the match is weak.

v_call: TRBV20-1; j_call: TRBJ1-6; d_call: NA; cdr3_aa: SVPTDYNSPLH
v_call: TRBV7-2; j_call: TRBJ2-3; d_call: NA; cdr3_aa: ASSPDPSDHTDTQY
v_call: TRBV23-1; j_call: TRBJ2-1; d_call: TRBD2; cdr3_aa: ASSQFSSGGYNEQF
v_call: TRBV19; j_call: TRBJ2-1; d_call: TRBD1; cdr3_aa: ASSISQGAAYNEQF
v_call: TRBV3-1; j_call: TRBJ2-5; d_call: NA; cdr3_aa: ASSQGQSALQETQY
v_call: TRBV12-3/TRBV12-4; j_call: TRBJ1-3; d_call: NA; cdr3_aa: ASSGVLGNTIY
v_call: TRBV29-1; j_call: TRBJ1-1; d_call: NA; cdr3_aa: SVSAGETLAF
v_call: TRBV20-1; j_call: TRBJ2-3; d_call: TRBD1; cdr3_aa: SALRQGSYTDTQY
v_call: TRBV30; j_call: TRBJ1-4; d_call: NA; cdr3_aa: AWSVGLNEKLF
v_call: TRBV3-1; j_call: TRBJ2-1; d_call: TRBD1; cdr3_aa: ASSQDRYNEQF
v_call: TRBV20-1; j_call: TRBJ1-1; d_call: NA; cdr3_aa: SARSDMNTEAF
v_call: TRBV5-1; j_call: TRBJ1-1; d_call: TRBD1; cdr3_aa: ASSGRTGVNTEAF
v_call: TRBV5-1; j_call: TRBJ2-2; d_call: TRBD2; cdr3_aa: ASSGGGNTGELF
v_call: TRBV20-1; j_call: TRBJ2-1; d_call: NA; cdr3_aa: SAHRGDEQF
v_call: TRBV12-3/TRBV12-4; j_call: TRBJ1-2; d_call: NA; cdr3_aa: ASSSGTSHT
v_call: TRBV27; j_call: TRBJ1-6; d_call: NA; cdr3_aa: ASSQGTFWNSPLH
v_call: TRBV27; j_call: TRBJ1-1; d_call: NA; cdr3_aa: ASSSISTEAF
v_call: TRBV4-2; j_call: TRBJ1-5; d_call: NA; cdr3_aa: ASSHSLTVGPQH
v_call: TRBV20-1; j_call: TRBJ2-7; d_call: TRBD1; cdr3_aa: SARVRVQGKSEQY
v_call: TRBV11-2; j_call: TRBJ2-7; d_call: TRBD1; cdr3_aa: ASRQGGEQY
v_call: TRBV28; j_call: TRBJ2-5; d_call: NA; cdr3_aa: ASSLRVETQY
v_call: TRBV4-3; j_call: TRBJ2-3; d_call: NA; cdr3_aa: ASSQDSSTDTQY
v_call: TRBV19; j_call: TRBJ1-5; d_call: TRBD1; cdr3_aa: ASSFGQGLSNQPQH
v_call: TRBV20-1; j_call: TRBJ1-5; d_call: NA; cdr3_aa: SVAGATDNQPQH
v_call: TRBV29-1; j_call: TRBJ2-5; d_call: NA; cdr3_aa: SVVTGQETQY
v_call: TRBV11-2; j_call: TRBJ2-4; d_call: NA; cdr3_aa: ASSSTILAKNIQY
v_call: TRBV2; j_call: TRBJ2-2; d_call: NA; cdr3_aa: ASRTGLSGELF
v_call: TRBV7-9; j_call: TRBJ1-1; d_call: NA; cdr3_aa: ASSLSSGRKAF
v_call: TRBV6-2/TRBV6-3; j_call: TRBJ1-2; d_call: NA; cdr3_aa: ASSPDRFVGRGYT
v_call: TRBV5-6; j_call: TRBJ2-7; d_call: TRBD2; cdr3_aa: ASSKTSGEQY
v_call: TRBV20-1; j_call: TRBJ2-7; d_call: TRBD2; cdr3_aa: SARGTSDYEQY
v_call: TRBV14; j_call: TRBJ2-7; d_call: NA; cdr3_aa: ASSQGVRTYEQY
v_call: TRBV20-1; j_call: TRBJ1-2; d_call: NA; cdr3_aa: SASKSGRSRGYT
v_call: TRBV7-9; j_call: TRBJ2-6; d_call: NA; cdr3_aa: ASSPWTDSGANVLT
v_call: TRBV7-2; j_call: TRBJ2-1; d_call: NA; cdr3_aa: ASSLRAHNEQF
v_call: TRBV5-1; j_call: TRBJ2-3; d_call: TRBD2; cdr3_aa: ASSWGPERGDTDTQY
v_call: TRBV12-3/TRBV12-4; j_call: TRBJ2-2; d_call: NA; cdr3_aa: ASSLRASNTGELF
v_call: TRBV12-3/TRBV12-4; j_call: TRBJ2-3; d_call: NA; cdr3_aa: ASSLVLAGSTDTQY
v_call: TRBV5-4; j_call: TRBJ2-4; d_call: TRBD1; cdr3_aa: ASSLEGQGGGNIQY
v_call: TRBV7-2; j_call: TRBJ2-1; d_call: NA; cdr3_aa: ASSTGLRNNEQF